This T cell receptor beta chain was identified in a study of blood T cells in healthy people across ages. Primers used in a second PCR of roughly 6 to 12 cycles were a sample-barcoded 5' primer and a J-beta primer mix. TCRdb fed the 5' RACE reads into MiXCR, producing one record per CDR3 protein. The sample shows about 800,000 distinct CDR3 sequences, around a quarter of them seen only once. V lost 2 bases to trimming and J lost 6 bases, with 18 bases between them. CDR3 length: 16 amino acids. Germline V gives CDR1 MNHEY, CDR2 SVGEGT. This same sample was also part of a study on T cells of mothers and their children. That paper states: A few healthy Caucasian mothers served as donors, and their six children did as well. Unrelated pairs and related pairs have their TCR recombination output shaped similarly by thymic selection. Relative to unrelated pairs, biologically related mother-child dyads exhibited marginally greater, non-significant overlap.

The sequence came from a boy aged 5-17 years in good health. Source material: blood. The gene calls are TRBV6-2 or TRBV6-3 and TRBJ2-3; D possibly matches TRBD1 or TRBD2 (5 bases each). CDR3 residues: CASSYIGTVGRDTQYF. The CDR3 DNA reads TGTGCCAGCAGTTACATTGGGACCGTCGGTCGGGATACGCAGTATTTT.